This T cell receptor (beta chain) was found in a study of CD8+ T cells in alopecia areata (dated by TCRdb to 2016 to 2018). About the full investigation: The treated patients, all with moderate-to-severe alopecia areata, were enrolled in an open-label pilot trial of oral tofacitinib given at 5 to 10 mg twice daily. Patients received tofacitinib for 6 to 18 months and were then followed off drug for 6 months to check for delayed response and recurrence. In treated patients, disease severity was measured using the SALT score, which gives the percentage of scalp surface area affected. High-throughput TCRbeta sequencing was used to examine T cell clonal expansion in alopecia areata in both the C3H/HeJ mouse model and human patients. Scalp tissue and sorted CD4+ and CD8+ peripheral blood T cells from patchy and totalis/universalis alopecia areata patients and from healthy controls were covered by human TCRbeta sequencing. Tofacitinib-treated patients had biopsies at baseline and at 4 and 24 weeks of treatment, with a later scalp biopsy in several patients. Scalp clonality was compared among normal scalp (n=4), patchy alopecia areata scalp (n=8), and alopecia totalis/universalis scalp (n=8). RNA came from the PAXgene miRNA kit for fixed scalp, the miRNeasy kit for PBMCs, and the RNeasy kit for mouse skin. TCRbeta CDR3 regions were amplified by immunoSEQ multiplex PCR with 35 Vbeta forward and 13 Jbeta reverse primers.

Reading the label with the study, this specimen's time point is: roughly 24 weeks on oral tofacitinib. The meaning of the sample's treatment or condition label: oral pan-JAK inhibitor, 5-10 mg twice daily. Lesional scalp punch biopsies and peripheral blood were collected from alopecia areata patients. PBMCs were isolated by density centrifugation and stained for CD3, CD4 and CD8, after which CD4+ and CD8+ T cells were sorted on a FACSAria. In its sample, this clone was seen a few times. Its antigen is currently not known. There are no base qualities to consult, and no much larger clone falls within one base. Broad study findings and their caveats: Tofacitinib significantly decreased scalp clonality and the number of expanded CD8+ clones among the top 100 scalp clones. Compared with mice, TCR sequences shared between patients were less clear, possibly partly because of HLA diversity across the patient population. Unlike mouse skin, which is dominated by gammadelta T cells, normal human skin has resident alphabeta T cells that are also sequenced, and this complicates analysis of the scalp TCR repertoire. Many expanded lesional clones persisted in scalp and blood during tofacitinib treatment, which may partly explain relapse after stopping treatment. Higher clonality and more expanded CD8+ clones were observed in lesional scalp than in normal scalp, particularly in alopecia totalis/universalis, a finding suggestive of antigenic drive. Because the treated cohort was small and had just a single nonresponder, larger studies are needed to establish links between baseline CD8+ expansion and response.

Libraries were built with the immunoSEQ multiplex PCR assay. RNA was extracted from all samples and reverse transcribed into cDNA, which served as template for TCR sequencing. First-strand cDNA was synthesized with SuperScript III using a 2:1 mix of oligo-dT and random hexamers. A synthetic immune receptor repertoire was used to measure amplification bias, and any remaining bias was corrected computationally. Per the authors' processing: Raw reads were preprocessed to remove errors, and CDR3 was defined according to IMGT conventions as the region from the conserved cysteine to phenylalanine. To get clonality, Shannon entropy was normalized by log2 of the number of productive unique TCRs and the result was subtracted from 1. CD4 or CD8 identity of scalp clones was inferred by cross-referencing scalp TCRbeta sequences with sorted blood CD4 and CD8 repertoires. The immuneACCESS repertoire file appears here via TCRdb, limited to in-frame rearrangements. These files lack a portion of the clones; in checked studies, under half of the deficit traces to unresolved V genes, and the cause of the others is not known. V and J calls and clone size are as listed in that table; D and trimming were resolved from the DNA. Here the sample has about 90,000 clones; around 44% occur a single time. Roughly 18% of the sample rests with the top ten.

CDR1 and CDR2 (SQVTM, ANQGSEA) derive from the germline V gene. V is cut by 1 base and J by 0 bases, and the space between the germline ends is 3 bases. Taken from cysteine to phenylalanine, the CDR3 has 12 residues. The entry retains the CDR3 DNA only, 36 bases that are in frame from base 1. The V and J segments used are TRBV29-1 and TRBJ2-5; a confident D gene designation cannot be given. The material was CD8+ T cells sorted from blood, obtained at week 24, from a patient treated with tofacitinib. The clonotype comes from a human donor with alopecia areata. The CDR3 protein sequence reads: CSVEAHQETQYF. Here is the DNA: TGCAGCGTTGAAGCCCACCAAGAGACCCAGTACTTC.